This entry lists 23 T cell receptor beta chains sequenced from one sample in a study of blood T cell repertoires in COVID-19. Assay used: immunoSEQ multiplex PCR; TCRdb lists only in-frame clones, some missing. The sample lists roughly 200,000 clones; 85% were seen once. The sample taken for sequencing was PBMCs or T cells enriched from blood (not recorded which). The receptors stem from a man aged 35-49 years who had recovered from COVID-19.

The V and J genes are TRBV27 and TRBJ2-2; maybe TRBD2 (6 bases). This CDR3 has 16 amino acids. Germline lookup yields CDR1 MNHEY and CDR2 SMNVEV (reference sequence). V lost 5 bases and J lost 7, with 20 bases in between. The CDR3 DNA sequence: TGTGCCAGCAGTGTTATCGGACTACCCCATGTCGGGGAGCTGTTTTTT. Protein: CASSVIGLPHVGELFF.

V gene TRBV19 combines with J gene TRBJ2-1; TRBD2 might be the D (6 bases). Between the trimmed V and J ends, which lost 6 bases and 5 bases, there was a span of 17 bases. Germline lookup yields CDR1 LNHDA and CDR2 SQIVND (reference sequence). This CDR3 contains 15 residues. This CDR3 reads CASSIGRGAHNEQFF. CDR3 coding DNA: TGTGCCAGTAGCATCGGGAGAGGGGCCCACAATGAGCAGTTCTTC.

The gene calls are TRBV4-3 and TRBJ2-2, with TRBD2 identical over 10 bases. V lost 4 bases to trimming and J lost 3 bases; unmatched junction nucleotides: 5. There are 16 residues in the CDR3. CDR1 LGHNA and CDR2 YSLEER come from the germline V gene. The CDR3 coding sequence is TGCGCCAGCAGCCCCCTAGCGGGAGTGGACACCGGGGAGCTGTTTTTT. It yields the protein CASSPLAGVDTGELFF.

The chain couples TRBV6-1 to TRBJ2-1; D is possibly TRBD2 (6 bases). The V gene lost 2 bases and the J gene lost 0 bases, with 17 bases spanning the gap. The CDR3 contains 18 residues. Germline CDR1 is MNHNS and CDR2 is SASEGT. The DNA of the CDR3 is TGTGCCAGCAGTGAATTTGGGGGGTGGGCAAGCTCCTACAATGAGCAGTTCTTC. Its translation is CASSEFGGWASSYNEQFF.

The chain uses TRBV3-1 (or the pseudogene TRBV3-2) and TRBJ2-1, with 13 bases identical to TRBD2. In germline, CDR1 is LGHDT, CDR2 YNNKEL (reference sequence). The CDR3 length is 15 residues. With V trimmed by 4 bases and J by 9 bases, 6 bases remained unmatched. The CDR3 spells CASSPQGLAGTEQFF. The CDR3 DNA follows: TGTGCCAGCAGCCCGCAGGGACTAGCGGGAACTGAGCAGTTCTTC.

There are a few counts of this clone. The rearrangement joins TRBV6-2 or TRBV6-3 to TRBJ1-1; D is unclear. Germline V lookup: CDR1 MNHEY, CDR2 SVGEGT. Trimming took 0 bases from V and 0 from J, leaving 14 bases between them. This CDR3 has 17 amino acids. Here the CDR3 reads CASSYSGTDPMNTEAFF. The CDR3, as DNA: TGTGCCAGCAGTTACTCGGGTACAGATCCGATGAACACTGAAGCTTTCTTT.

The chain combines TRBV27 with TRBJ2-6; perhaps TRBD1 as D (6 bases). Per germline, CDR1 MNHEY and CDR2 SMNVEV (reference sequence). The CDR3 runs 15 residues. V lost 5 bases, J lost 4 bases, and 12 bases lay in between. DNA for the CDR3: TGTGCCAGCAGTAAACAGGGAGCGGGGGCCAACGTCCTGACTTTC. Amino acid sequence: CASSKQGAGANVLTF. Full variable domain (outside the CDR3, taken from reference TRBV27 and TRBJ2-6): EAQVTQNPRYLITVTGKKLTVTCSQNMNHEYMSWYRQDPGLGLRQIYYSMNVEVTDKGDVPEGYKVSRKEKRNFPLILESPSPNQTSLYFCASSKQGAGANVLTFGAGSRLTVL.

The CDR3 coding sequence is TGTGCCAGCAGCTCCCGGAGTGGGGCTTCGAACACCGGGGAGCTGTTTTTT. Translated: CASSSRSGASNTGELFF. This chain uses TRBV7-2 with TRBJ2-2; D might be TRBD1 (5 bases). V lost 4 bases, J lost 0 bases, and 15 bases lay in between. The CDR3 totals 17 residues. Germline V gives CDR1 SGHTA, CDR2 FQGNSA.

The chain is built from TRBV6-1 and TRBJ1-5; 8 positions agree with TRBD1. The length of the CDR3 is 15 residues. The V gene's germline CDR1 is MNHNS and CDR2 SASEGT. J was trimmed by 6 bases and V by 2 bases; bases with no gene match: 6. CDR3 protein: CASSEFGQGVQPQHF. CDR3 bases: TGTGCCAGCAGTGAATTCGGACAGGGAGTTCAGCCCCAGCATTTT.

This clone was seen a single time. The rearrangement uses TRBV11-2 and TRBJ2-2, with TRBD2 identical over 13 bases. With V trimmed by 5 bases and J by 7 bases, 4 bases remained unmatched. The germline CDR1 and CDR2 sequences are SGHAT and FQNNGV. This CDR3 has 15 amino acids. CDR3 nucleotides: TGTGCCAGCAGCCCCGGACTAGCGGGAGTCGGGGAGCTGTTTTTT. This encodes CASSPGLAGVGELFF. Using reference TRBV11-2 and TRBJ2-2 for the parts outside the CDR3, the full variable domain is EAGVAQSPRYKIIEKRQSVAFWCNPISGHATLYWYQQILGQGPKLLIQFQNNGVVDDSQLPKDRFSAERLKGVDSTLKIQPAKLEDSAVYLCASSPGLAGVGELFFGEGSRLTVL.

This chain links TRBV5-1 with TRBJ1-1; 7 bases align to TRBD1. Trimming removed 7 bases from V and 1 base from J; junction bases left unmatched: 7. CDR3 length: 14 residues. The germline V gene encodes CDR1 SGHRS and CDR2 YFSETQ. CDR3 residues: CASGRGTENTEAFF. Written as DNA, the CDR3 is TGCGCCAGCGGTCGGGGGACAGAGAACACTGAAGCTTTCTTT.

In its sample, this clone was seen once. The CDR3 DNA sequence: TGTGCCAGCAGCTTATTTCGGACTAGCGGGAGTGGAGATACGCAGTATTTT. This codes for CASSLFRTSGSGDTQYF. The rearrangement links TRBV7-9 to TRBJ2-3; 13 bases agree with TRBD2. CDR3 length: 17 amino acids. Losses at the gene ends were 2 bases for V and 5 bases for J; bases not matched to a gene: 7. Germline-derived CDR1 and CDR2 are SEHNR and FQNEAQ (reference sequence).

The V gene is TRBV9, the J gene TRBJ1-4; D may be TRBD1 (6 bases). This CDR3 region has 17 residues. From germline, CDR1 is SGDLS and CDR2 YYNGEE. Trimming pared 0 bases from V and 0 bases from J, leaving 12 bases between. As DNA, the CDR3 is TGTGCCAGCAGCGTAGGGAGGACAGCCACAACTAATGAAAAACTGTTTTTT. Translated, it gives CASSVGRTATTNEKLFF.

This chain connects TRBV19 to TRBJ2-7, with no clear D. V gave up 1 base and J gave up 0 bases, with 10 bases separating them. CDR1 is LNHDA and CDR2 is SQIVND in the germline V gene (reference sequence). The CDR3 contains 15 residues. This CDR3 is CASSIAASPSYEQYF. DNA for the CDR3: TGTGCCAGTAGTATAGCCGCCAGTCCCTCCTACGAGCAGTACTTC.

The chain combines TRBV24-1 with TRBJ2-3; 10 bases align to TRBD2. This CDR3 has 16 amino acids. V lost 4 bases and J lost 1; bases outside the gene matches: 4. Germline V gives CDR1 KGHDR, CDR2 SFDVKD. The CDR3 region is CATSDPLAGGTDTQYF. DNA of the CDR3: TGTGCCACCAGTGACCCTCTAGCGGGGGGCACAGATACGCAGTATTTT.

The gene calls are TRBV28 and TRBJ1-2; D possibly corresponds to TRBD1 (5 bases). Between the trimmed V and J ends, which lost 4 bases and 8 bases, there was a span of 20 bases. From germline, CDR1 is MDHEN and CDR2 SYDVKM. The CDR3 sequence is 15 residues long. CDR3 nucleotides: TGTGCCAGCAGTTCCTCGCCCACAGGAAACAGCGGCTACACCTTC. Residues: CASSSSPTGNSGYTF.

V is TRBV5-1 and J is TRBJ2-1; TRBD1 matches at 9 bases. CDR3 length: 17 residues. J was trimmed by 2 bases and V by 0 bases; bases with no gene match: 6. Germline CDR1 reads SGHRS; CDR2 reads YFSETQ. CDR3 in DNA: TGCGCCAGCAGCTTGGCCACAGGGGGCCTAACCTACAATGAGCAGTTCTTC. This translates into CASSLATGGLTYNEQFF.

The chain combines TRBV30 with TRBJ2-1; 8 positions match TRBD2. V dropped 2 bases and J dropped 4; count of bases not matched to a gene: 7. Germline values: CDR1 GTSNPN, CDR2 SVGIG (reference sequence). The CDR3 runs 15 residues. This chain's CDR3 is CAWSIGLAGYNEQFF. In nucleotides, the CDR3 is TGTGCCTGGAGTATAGGACTAGCAGGATACAATGAGCAGTTCTTC.

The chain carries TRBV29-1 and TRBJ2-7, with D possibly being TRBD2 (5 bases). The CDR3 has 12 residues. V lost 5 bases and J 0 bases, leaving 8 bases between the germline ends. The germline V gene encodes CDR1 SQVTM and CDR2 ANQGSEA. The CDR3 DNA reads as TGCAGCGTTAGGAGGAGCTCCTACGAGCAGTACTTC. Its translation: CSVRRSSYEQYF.

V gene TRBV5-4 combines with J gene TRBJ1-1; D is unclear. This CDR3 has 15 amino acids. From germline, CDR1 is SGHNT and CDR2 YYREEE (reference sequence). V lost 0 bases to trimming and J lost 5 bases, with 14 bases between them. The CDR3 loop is CASSLAKGGWTEAFF. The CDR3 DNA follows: TGTGCCAGCAGCTTGGCGAAGGGAGGATGGACTGAAGCTTTCTTT.

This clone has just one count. CDR3 loop: CASRQTGEQPQHF. The CDR3 DNA reads as TGTGCCAGTAGACAGACAGGGGAACAGCCCCAGCATTTT. This chain joins TRBV19 and TRBJ1-5; TRBD1 matches at 8 bases. Germline lookup yields CDR1 LNHDA and CDR2 SQIVND (reference sequence). This CDR3 comprises 13 residues. V lost 6 bases to trimming and J lost 7 bases; unmatched junction nucleotides: 5.

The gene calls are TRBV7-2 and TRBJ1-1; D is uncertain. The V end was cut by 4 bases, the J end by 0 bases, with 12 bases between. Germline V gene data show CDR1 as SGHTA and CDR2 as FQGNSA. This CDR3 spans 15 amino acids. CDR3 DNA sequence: TGTGCCAGCAGCTCCGGAGAGGCCTTGAACACTGAAGCTTTCTTT. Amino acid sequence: CASSSGEALNTEAFF.

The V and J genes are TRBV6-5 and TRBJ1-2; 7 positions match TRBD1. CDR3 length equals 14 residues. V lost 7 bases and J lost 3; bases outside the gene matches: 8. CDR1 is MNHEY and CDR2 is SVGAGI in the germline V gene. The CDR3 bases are TGTGCCAGCAACGAGGGGGCGGCTGACTATGGCTACACCTTC. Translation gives CASNEGAADYGYTF.